These 18 T cell receptor beta chains came from one sample sequenced in a study of cytotoxic CD8 clonotypes in ibrutinib-treated CLL. Profiled with immunoSEQ multiplex PCR; TCRdb holds only in-frame clones, not every one. The sample has about 200,000 clones, around three quarters seen once. Source: PBMCs, taken after 24 months of ibrutinib treatment. The receptors originated from a human donor with chronic lymphocytic leukemia.

The rearrangement uses TRBV2 and TRBJ2-1, with 11 bases lining up with TRBD1. Germline CDR1 SNHLY, CDR2 FYNNEI. The CDR3 totals 14 residues. Unmatched junction bases numbered 9, after V lost 9 bases and J lost 8 bases. The CDR3 nucleotides read TGTGCCAGTACGGGACAGGGGGTGATCGATGAGCAGTTCTTC. Its protein is CASTGQGVIDEQFF.

This clone was recorded a few times. V and J are TRBV18 and TRBJ2-6, with 7 bases identical to TRBD1. This CDR3 has 17 residues. V gave up 5 bases and J gave up 0 bases; unmatched junction bases: 7. The germline V gene encodes CDR1 KGHSH and CDR2 LQKENI. The CDR3: CASSISAGGSGANVLTF. In DNA, the CDR3 is TGTGCCAGCTCAATTTCCGCAGGGGGCTCTGGGGCCAACGTCCTGACTTTC.

V is TRBV28 and J is TRBJ2-5, with TRBD1 identical over 9 bases. CDR3 size: 14 residues. With V trimmed by 3 bases and J by 1 base, 0 bases remained unmatched. Germline lookup yields CDR1 MDHEN and CDR2 SYDVKM. The CDR3 DNA follows: TGTGCCAGCAGTTTGGACAGGGGCCAAGAGACCCAGTACTTC. As protein: CASSLDRGQETQYF. Variable domain in full (rest from reference TRBV28 and TRBJ2-5): DVKVTQSSRYLVKRTGEKVFLECVQDMDHENMFWYRQDPGLGLRLIYFSYDVKMKEKGDIPEGYSVSREKKERFSLILESASTNQTSMYLCASSLDRGQETQYFGPGTRLLVL.

The CDR3: CASKLELAVYEQYF. The CDR3 DNA sequence: TGCGCCAGCAAACTGGAGCTAGCCGTCTACGAGCAGTACTTC. The V and J genes are TRBV10-2 and TRBJ2-7, with D maybe TRBD2 (5 bases). V lost 7 bases and J lost 3, with 16 bases in between. The V gene's germline CDR1 is WSHSY and CDR2 SAAADI. The CDR3 is made up of 14 amino acids.

The chain uses TRBV4-1 and TRBJ1-2; TRBD1 matches 7 bases. This CDR3 is 18 amino acids long. The junction had 13 bases not matched to a gene; V was cut back by 1 base and J by 2 bases. Per germline, CDR1 MGHRA and CDR2 YSYEKL. CDR3 amino acids: CASSQVRDRASQNYGYTF. In DNA form, the CDR3 reads TGCGCCAGCAGCCAAGTTCGCGACAGGGCGTCTCAGAACTATGGCTACACCTTC.

This chain connects TRBV9 to TRBJ2-7, with 10 positions matching TRBD2. Unmatched junction bases numbered 13, after V lost 3 bases and J lost 4 bases. CDR3 length: 17 residues. Germline values: CDR1 SGDLS, CDR2 YYNGEE. The CDR3 spells CASSARRGASGSYEQYF. Written as DNA, the CDR3 is TGTGCCAGCAGCGCCCGGAGAGGGGCTAGCGGGAGTTACGAGCAGTACTTC.

V gene TRBV30 combines with J gene TRBJ2-7, with D uncertain. The V end was cut by 3 bases, the J end by 5 bases, with 14 bases between. The germline gives CDR1 GTSNPN, CDR2 SVGIG (reference sequence). The CDR3 totals 13 residues. CDR3 protein: CAWSLSNPDEQYF. Here the CDR3 DNA reads TGTGCCTGGAGCCTAAGCAATCCAGACGAGCAGTACTTC.

This clone was seen once. The sample holds other DNA sequences that translate to the same CDR3. V is TRBV11-3 and J is TRBJ2-3; 12 bases fit TRBD2. Germline trimming cut 4 bases from V and 0 bases from J; bases unmatched to any gene: 2. CDR1 is SGHNT, CDR2 YENEEA, per germline. CDR3 length: 16 residues. This chain's CDR3 is CASSSGLAGSTDTQYF. The DNA of the CDR3 is TGTGCCAGCAGCTCTGGACTAGCGGGGAGCACAGATACGCAGTATTTT.

DNA for the CDR3: TGTGCCAGCAGCTTGGGACTTCAAGAGACCCAGTACTTC. Amino acid sequence: CASSLGLQETQYF. The chain carries TRBV5-6 and TRBJ2-5; D gene uncertain. This CDR3 is 13 amino acids long. The germline V and J ends were trimmed by 0 bases and 2 bases, with 5 bases remaining between them. The germline CDR1 and CDR2 sequences are SGHDT and YYEEEE.

This clone was observed once. This sequence joins TRBV5-1 and TRBJ1-3, with D unresolved. The germline gives CDR1 SGHRS, CDR2 YFSETQ. CDR3 length: 16 residues. With 1 base removed from V and 2 bases from J, the gap between germline ends came to 13 bases. This CDR3 reads CASSLLGARTGNTIYF. CDR3 bases: TGCGCCAGCAGCTTGCTAGGCGCACGTACTGGAAACACCATATATTTT.

The chain couples TRBV9 to TRBJ2-7; TRBD2 aligns across 11 bases. There are 15 residues in the CDR3. The germline CDR1 and CDR2 sequences are SGDLS and YYNGEE. V lost 3 bases, J lost 3 bases, and 5 bases stayed unmatched. CDR3 region: CASSGGLADYYEQYF. DNA for the CDR3: TGTGCCAGCAGCGGGGGACTAGCGGACTACTACGAGCAGTACTTC.

This clone appeared a single time. V gene TRBV4-3 combines with J gene TRBJ2-1, with 9 positions matching TRBD1. The germline CDR1 and CDR2 sequences are LGHNA and YSLEER. The junction had 9 bases not matched to a gene; V was cut back by 0 bases and J by 9 bases. The CDR3 has 16 amino acids. The CDR3 loop is CASSQEPGTGILEQFF. The CDR3 region has the DNA TGCGCCAGCAGCCAAGAACCAGGGACAGGGATTCTTGAGCAGTTCTTC.

This clone was recorded a few times. The rearrangement joins TRBV28 to TRBJ1-3; no clear D gene. Trimming took off 6 bases at V and 0 bases at J, with 6 bases between the two ends. Germline CDR1 MDHEN, CDR2 SYDVKM. This CDR3 region has 13 residues. The DNA for the CDR3 is TGTGCCAGCAGGATACTCTCTGGAAACACCATATATTTT. Translating it yields CASRILSGNTIYF.

The rearrangement links TRBV29-1 to TRBJ2-5, with 8 bases aligning to TRBD1. The CDR3 length is 13 residues. Germline V gene lookup returns CDR1 SQVTM and CDR2 ANQGSEA. With 6 bases clipped from V and 5 bases from J, the junction kept 8 bases outside the gene matches. For the CDR3, the DNA is TGCAGCGTACGCCACAGGGGGGATGAGACCCAGTACTTC. It translates to CSVRHRGDETQYF.

DNA of the CDR3: TGCGCCAGCAGCTTGATGCTAGATGCAGATACGCAGTATTTT. This translates into CASSLMLDADTQYF. The V gene is TRBV5-1, the J gene TRBJ2-3, with D uncertain. The CDR3 has 14 amino acids. Germline-derived CDR1 and CDR2 are SGHRS and YFSETQ. Trimming removed 1 base at V and 4 bases at J, with 10 bases between.

The chain carries TRBV7-3 and TRBJ2-5, with D possibly TRBD2 on 5 matching bases. V lost 3 bases and J lost 9, with 11 bases in between. The CDR3 runs 12 residues. Germline loops: CDR1 SGHTA, CDR2 FQGTGA. The CDR3 sequence is CASSFPGSAQYF. CDR3 nucleotides: TGTGCCAGCAGCTTCCCGGGGAGCGCCCAGTACTTC. The full variable domain, in which reference TRBV7-3 and TRBJ2-5 provide the parts outside the CDR3, is GAGVSQTPSNKVTEKGKYVELRCDPISGHTALYWYRQSLGQGPEFLIYFQGTGAADDSGLPNDRFFAVRPEGSVSTLKIQRTERGDSAVYLCASSFPGSAQYFGPGTRLLVL.

V gene TRBV5-1 combines with J gene TRBJ2-1; TRBD2 agrees at 7 bases. The CDR3 totals 17 residues. J gave up 0 bases and V 3 bases, and 9 bases lay outside the gene matches. Germline V gene lookup returns CDR1 SGHRS and CDR2 YFSETQ. The CDR3 sequence is CASSYGGAGSSYNEQFF. The CDR3 DNA is TGCGCCAGCAGCTATGGGGGAGCGGGGAGCTCCTACAATGAGCAGTTCTTC.

The chain carries TRBV7-8 and TRBJ2-1; 9 nucleotides align to TRBD2. The CDR3 totals 17 residues. The V segment lost 4 bases and the J segment 0 bases; nucleotides outside the gene matches: 7. Looked up from germline, CDR1 is SGHVS and CDR2 is FQNEAQ. CDR3 amino acids: CASSSWTSASSYNEQFF. CDR3 sequence (DNA): TGTGCCAGCAGCTCCTGGACTAGCGCAAGCTCCTACAATGAGCAGTTCTTC.